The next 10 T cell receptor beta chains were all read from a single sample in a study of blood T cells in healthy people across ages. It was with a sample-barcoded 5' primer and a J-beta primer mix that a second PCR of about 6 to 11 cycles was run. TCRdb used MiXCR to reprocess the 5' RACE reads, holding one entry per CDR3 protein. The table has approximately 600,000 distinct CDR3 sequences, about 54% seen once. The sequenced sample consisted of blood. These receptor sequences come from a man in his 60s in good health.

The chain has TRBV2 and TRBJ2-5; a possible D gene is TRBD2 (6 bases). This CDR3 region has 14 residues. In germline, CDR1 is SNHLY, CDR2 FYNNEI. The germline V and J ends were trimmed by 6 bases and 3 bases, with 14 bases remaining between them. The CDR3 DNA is TGTGCCAGCAGGAGCCGCCCGGGAGAAGAGACCCAGTACTTC. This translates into CASRSRPGEETQYF.

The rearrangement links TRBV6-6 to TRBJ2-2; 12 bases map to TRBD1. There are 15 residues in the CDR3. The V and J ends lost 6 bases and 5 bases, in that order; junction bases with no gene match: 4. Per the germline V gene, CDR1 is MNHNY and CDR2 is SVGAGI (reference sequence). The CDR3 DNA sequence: TGTGCCAGCAGGGAGGGACAGGGGGCGACCGGGGAGCTGTTTTTT. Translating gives CASREGQGATGELFF.

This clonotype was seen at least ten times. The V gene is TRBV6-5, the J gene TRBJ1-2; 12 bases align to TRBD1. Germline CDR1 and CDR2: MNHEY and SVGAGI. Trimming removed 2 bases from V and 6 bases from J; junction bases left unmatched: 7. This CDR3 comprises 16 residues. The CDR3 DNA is TGTGCCAGCAGTTACGTGGGGGACAGGGGGCGTAATGGCTACACCTTC. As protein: CASSYVGDRGRNGYTF.

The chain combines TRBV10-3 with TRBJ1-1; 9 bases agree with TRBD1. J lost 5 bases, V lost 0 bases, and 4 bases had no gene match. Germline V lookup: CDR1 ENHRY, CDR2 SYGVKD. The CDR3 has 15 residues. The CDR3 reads CAISESGQGTTEAFF. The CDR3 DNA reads TGTGCCATCAGTGAGTCCGGACAGGGGACTACTGAAGCTTTCTTT.

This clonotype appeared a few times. The CDR3 DNA is TGTGCTAGTGCCCGCGGGGGAGGGAGTAATGAAAAACTGTTTTTT. This sequence encodes CASARGGGSNEKLFF. The chain combines TRBV12-5 with TRBJ1-4, with a possible D match to TRBD1 (5 bases). V was shortened by 7 bases and J by 4 bases, with 16 bases between the two germline ends. The germline V gene has CDR1 LGHNT and CDR2 FRNRAP. The CDR3 consists of 15 residues.

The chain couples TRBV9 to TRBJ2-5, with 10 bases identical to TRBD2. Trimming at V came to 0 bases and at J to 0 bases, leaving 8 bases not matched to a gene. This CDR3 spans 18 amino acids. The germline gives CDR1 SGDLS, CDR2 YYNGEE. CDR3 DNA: TGTGCCAGCAGCGTAGAGGCTAGCGGGGGCCTATACCAAGAGACCCAGTACTTC. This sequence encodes CASSVEASGGLYQETQYF.

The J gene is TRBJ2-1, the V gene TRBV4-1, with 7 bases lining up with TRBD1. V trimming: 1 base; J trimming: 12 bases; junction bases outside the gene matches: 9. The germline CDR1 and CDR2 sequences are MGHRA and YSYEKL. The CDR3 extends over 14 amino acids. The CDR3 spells CASSQASRGIGQFF. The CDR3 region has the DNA TGCGCCAGCAGCCAAGCCTCCAGGGGGATAGGGCAGTTCTTC.

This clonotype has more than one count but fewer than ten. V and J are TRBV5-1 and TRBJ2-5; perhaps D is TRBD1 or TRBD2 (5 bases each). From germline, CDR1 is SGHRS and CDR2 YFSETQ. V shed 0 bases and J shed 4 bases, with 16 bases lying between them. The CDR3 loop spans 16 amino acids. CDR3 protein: CASSLETGGTGETQYF. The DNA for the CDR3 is TGCGCCAGCAGCTTGGAAACAGGAGGAACAGGAGAGACCCAGTACTTC.

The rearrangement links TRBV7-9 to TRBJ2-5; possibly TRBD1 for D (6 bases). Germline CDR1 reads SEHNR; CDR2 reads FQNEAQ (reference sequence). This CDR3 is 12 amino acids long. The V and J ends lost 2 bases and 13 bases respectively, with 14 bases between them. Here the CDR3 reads CASSLTDDRRYF. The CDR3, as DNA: TGTGCCAGCAGCTTAACCGATGACAGGCGGTACTTC.

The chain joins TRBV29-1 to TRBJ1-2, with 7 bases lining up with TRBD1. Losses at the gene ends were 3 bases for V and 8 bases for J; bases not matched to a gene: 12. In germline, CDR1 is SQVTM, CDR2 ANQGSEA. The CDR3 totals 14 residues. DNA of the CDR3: TGCAGCGTTGAGTCCCTGGGACAGTTAGTAGGCTACACCTTC. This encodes CSVESLGQLVGYTF.